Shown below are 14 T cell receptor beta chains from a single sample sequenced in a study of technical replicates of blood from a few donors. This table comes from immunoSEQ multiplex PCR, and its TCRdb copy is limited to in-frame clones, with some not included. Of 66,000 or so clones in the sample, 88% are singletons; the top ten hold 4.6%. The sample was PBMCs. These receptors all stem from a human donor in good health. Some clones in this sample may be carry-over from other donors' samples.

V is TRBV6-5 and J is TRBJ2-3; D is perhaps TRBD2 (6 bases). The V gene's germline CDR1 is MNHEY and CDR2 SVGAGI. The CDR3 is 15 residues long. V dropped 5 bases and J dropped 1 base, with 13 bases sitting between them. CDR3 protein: CASSTGTGGTDTQYF. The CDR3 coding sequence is TGTGCCAGCAGTACCGGGACTGGGGGCACAGATACGCAGTATTTT.

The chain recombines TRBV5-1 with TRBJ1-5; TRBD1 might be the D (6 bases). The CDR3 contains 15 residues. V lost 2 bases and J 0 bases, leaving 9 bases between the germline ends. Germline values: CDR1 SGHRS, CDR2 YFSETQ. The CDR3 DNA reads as TGCGCCAGCAGCTTCCACAGGGATAGCAATCAGCCCCAGCATTTT. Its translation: CASSFHRDSNQPQHF.

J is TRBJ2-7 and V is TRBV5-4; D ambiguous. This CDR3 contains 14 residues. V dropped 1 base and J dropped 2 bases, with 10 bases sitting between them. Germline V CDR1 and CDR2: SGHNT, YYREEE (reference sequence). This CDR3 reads CASSLRSFPYEQYF. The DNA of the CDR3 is TGTGCCAGCAGCTTGAGGAGTTTTCCCTACGAGCAGTACTTC.

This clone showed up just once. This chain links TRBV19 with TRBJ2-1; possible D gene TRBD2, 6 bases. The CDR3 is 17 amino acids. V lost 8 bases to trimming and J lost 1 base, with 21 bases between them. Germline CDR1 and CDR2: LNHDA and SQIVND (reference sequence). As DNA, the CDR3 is TGTGCCAGTCTTGGTCGGGTAGCGGAGGGGTCCTACAATGAGCAGTTCTTC. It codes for CASLGRVAEGSYNEQFF.

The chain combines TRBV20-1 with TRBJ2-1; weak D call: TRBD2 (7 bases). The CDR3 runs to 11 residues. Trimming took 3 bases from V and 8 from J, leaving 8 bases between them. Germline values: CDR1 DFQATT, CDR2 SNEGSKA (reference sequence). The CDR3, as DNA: TGCAGTGCTAGCGGGGGGCATGAGCAGTTCTTC. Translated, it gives CSASGGHEQFF.

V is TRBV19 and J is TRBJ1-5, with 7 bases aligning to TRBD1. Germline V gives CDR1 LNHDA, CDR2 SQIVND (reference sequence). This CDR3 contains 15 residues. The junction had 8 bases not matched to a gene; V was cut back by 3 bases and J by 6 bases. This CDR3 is CASSMKGQPSQPQHF. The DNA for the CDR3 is TGTGCCAGTAGTATGAAGGGACAGCCGTCTCAGCCCCAGCATTTT.

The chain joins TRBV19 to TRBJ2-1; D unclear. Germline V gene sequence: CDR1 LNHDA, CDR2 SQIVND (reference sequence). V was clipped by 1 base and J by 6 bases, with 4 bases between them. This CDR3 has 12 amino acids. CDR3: CASSIVINEQFF. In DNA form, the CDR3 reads TGTGCCAGTAGTATAGTAATCAATGAGCAGTTCTTC.

CDR3 region: CASSQTGMNTEAFF. In DNA form, the CDR3 reads TGCGCCAGCAGCCAGACAGGGATGAACACTGAAGCTTTCTTT. V gene TRBV5-1 combines with J gene TRBJ1-1; 7 bases align to TRBD1. The CDR3 runs to 14 residues. Per germline, CDR1 SGHRS and CDR2 YFSETQ. The V gene end was trimmed by 4 bases and the J gene end by 0 bases; junction bases not matched to a gene: 3.

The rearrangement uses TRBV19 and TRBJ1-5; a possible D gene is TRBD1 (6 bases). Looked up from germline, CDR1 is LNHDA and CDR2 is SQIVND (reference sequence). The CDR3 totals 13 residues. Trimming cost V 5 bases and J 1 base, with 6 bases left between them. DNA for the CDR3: TGTGCCAGTAGTGGACAGAGCAATCAGCCCCAGCATTTT. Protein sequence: CASSGQSNQPQHF.

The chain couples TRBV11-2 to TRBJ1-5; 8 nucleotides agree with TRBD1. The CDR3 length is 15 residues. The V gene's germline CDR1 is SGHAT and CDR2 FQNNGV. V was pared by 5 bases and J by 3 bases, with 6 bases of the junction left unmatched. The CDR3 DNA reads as TGTGCCAGCAGCCTTGACAGGGGCATCAATCAGCCCCAGCATTTT. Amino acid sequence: CASSLDRGINQPQHF. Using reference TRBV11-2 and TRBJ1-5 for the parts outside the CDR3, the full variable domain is EAGVAQSPRYKIIEKRQSVAFWCNPISGHATLYWYQQILGQGPKLLIQFQNNGVVDDSQLPKDRFSAERLKGVDSTLKIQPAKLEDSAVYLCASSLDRGINQPQHFGDGTRLSIL.

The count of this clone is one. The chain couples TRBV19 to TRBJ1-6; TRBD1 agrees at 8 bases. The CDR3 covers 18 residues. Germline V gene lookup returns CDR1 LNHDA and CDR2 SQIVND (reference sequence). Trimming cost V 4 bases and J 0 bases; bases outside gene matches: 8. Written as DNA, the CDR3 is TGTGCCAGTAGTACGGGACAGGCCCGTAGCTCCTATAATTCACCCCTCCACTTT. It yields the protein CASSTGQARSSYNSPLHF.

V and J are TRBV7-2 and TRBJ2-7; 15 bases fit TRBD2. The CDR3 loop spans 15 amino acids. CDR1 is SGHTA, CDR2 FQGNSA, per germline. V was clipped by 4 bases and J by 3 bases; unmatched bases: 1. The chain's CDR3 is CASSWGLAGGYEQYF. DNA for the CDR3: TGTGCCAGCAGCTGGGGACTAGCGGGAGGCTACGAGCAGTACTTC.

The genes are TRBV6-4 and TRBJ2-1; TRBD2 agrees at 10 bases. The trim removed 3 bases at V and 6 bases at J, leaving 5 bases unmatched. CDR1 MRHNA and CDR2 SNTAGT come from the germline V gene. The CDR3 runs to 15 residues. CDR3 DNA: TGTGCCAGCAGTGAAGCGGGAGGGCTGGTCAATGAGCAGTTCTTC. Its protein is CASSEAGGLVNEQFF.

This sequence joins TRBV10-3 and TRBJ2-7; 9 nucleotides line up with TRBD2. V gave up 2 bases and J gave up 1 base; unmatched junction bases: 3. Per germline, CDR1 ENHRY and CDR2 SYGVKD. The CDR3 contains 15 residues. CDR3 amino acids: CAISEKLAGSYEQYF. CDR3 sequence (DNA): TGTGCCATCAGTGAGAAACTAGCGGGTTCCTACGAGCAGTACTTC.